Sequencing of this T cell receptor (beta chain) was carried out in a study of spatial heterogeneity in lung cancer. Study-level information: Detection consistently yielded more beta chains than alpha chains. Raw sequencing reads included, on average, more than 8.5 appearances of each unique TCR and UMI combination. Overall study findings and caveats: Blood carried ubiquitous expanded tumor TCRs more at resection than follow-up.

As to time point: sample taken at primary tumor resection. Unsorted tumor, nontumor lung tissue or cryopreserved PBMC supplied the whole RNA. Every cDNA TCR molecule received its own unique molecular identifier. TCRdb re-derived calls from the 5' RACE reads in MiXCR, one entry per CDR3 protein. The table includes some 44,000 distinct CDR3 sequences, about an eighth detected once. To note about this clonotype: Its antigen is currently unknown.

Germline CDR1 MNHEY, CDR2 SVGEGT. The CDR3 is made up of 16 amino acids. V was clipped by 5 bases and J by 0 bases; unmatched bases: 5. The starting material was PBMCs, obtained at surgery. The TCR was taken from a male donor with early-stage non-small cell lung cancer. The J gene is TRBJ2-1, the V gene TRBV6-2 or TRBV6-3; 9 bases line up with TRBD1. CDR3 coding DNA: TGTGCCAGCAGTCCCACGACAGGGGGCTCCTACAATGAGCAGTTCTTC. Its translation: CASSPTTGGSYNEQFF.